This TCR beta chain appears in the sequencing data of a study of blood T cells in healthy people across ages. The study's findings and limits: The donors' CMV status was not determined, possibly confounding changes in expanded clonotypes. It was held that diversity estimates obtained from one million T cells represented underestimates.

This clonotype was detected ten times or more. Its cognate antigen is unknown. The donors, aged roughly 6 to 90, were healthy Caucasians from Russia. PCR was performed a second time for about 6 to 11 cycles using a sample-barcoded 5' primer and a J-beta primer mix. Sequencing recovered at least 3 million CDR3-containing paired-end reads from each sample. One entry per CDR3 protein, called by TCRdb with MiXCR from the 5' RACE reads. The sample includes over 600,000 distinct CDR3 sequences, 21% seen only once; the top ten take roughly 3.4%. V lost 10 bases and J 3 bases, leaving 16 bases between the germline ends. Germline assignment: CDR1 ENHRY and CDR2 SYGVKD. This CDR3 has 14 residues.

Material: blood. The sequence derives from a man between 65 and 85 years old in good health. J is TRBJ2-1 and V is TRBV10-3; D tentatively reads TRBD1 or TRBD2 (5 bases each). CDR3 residues: CATNRDENYNEQFF. The CDR3 DNA reads TGTGCCACAAACCGGGACGAGAACTACAATGAGCAGTTCTTC.